The 24 T cell receptor beta chains reported below all come from one sample, sequenced in a study of CXCR3-negative and CXCR3-positive naive CD8 T cells. Overall study findings and caveats: When CXCR3-positive naive cells were set against CXCR3-negative naive cells, the former had more hydrophobic TRB CDR3s.

5' RACE that incorporated UMI labels was used to prepare the TRB cDNA libraries. TCRdb reprocessed the 5' RACE reads, keeping one entry per CDR3 protein, no DNA. The repertoire table contains tens of thousands of distinct CDR3 sequences. Their antigens remain unidentified. What was sequenced was naive CXCR3+ CD8+ T cells from blood. The subset denotes: CD45RO-CCR7+CD27+CD95- naive CD8+ T cells expressing CXCR3 (TNR3+). The receptors were gathered from a human donor in good health. Some clones in this sample may be carry-over from other donors' samples.

This chain uses TRBV27 with TRBJ2-7; without DNA, the TCRdb call of TRBD2 cannot be checked. The germline CDR1 and CDR2 sequences are MNHEY and SMNVEV (reference sequence). This CDR3 region has 15 residues. This CDR3 is CASSLIPSGNYEQYF.

The chain couples TRBV2 to TRBJ1-5. The CDR3 runs to 15 residues. Per the germline V gene, CDR1 is SNHLY and CDR2 is FYNNEI. The CDR3 is CASSEWEGNNQPPHF.

The V gene is TRBV6-2 or TRBV6-3, the J gene TRBJ2-2; the TCRdb call, TRBD2, lacks DNA for checking. The germline V gene has CDR1 MNHEY and CDR2 SVGEGT. CDR3 length: 15 amino acids. The CDR3 protein is CASGTLAGVTGELLF.

The chain has TRBV7-7 and TRBJ1-5. The CDR3 contains 13 residues. CDR1 is SSHAT, CDR2 FNYEAQ, per germline (reference sequence). The CDR3 region is CASSLYRGQPQHF.

The chain combines TRBV4-3 with TRBJ2-7. CDR1 is LGHNA, CDR2 YSLEER, per germline. CDR3 length equals 14 residues. CDR3 sequence: CASSQDTGSYEQYF.

The chain uses TRBV4-2 and TRBJ1-2. Germline CDR1 is LGHNA and CDR2 is YNFKEQ. The CDR3 is 15 residues long. CDR3 loop: CASSQRSKWTEGYTF.

CDR3 amino acids: CASSLRTSGSYEQYF. V and J are TRBV28 and TRBJ2-7; the D call of TRBD2 rests on TCRdb alone, since no DNA is present to check it. The CDR3 consists of 15 residues. CDR1 and CDR2 from the germline V gene are MDHEN and SYDVKM. Using reference TRBV28 and TRBJ2-7 for the parts outside the CDR3, the full variable domain is DVKVTQSSRYLVKRTGEKVFLECVQDMDHENMFWYRQDPGLGLRLIYFSYDVKMKEKGDIPEGYSVSREKKERFSLILESASTNQTSMYLCASSLRTSGSYEQYFGPGTRLTVT.

The chain recombines TRBV30 with TRBJ2-1. The V gene's germline CDR1 is GTSNPN and CDR2 SVGIG (reference sequence). This CDR3 region has 13 residues. CDR3 in amino acids: CAWNAPSYNEQFF.

V is TRBV25-1 and J is TRBJ1-6; no DNA is available, so the TRBD1 call from TCRdb remains unchecked. CDR1 MGHDK and CDR2 SYGVNS come from the germline V gene. CDR3 length equals 14 residues. CDR3 loop: CASSHQGAMSPLHF.

The chain joins TRBV12-3 or TRBV12-4 to TRBJ1-2. The CDR3 runs 14 residues. CDR3 in amino acids: CASSRRNWNYGYTF.

V gene TRBV10-3 combines with J gene TRBJ1-2. Germline CDR1 is ENHRY and CDR2 is SYGVKD. This CDR3 has 12 amino acids. CDR3 protein: CAIGDSLEGYTF.

The CDR3 here is CASSQKGQLDQPQHF. The chain couples TRBV4-1 to TRBJ1-5; TCRdb returns TRBD1, unconfirmable since there is no DNA. Germline lookup yields CDR1 MGHRA and CDR2 YSYEKL. The CDR3 loop spans 15 amino acids.

The CDR3 here is CASSQGREGPDTQYF. The chain couples TRBV4-3 to TRBJ2-3; the TRBD2 assignment by TCRdb is unverifiable without DNA. Germline V CDR1 and CDR2: LGHNA, YSLEER. CDR3 size: 15 residues.

This rearrangement joins TRBV28 to TRBJ1-1. This CDR3 has 16 residues. The germline CDR1 and CDR2 sequences are MDHEN and SYDVKM. The CDR3 here is CASSLRNSGWNTEAFF.

The chain combines TRBV7-6 with TRBJ2-3; absent DNA, TCRdb's TRBD1 call cannot be checked. Germline V gene data show CDR1 as SGHVS and CDR2 as FNYEAQ. The CDR3 is 16 residues long. The CDR3 is CASSQSIDRSTDTQYF.

The chain's CDR3 is CASSLNNLDTEAFF. V and J are TRBV7-3 and TRBJ1-1. The germline CDR1 and CDR2 sequences are SGHTA and FQGTGA. CDR3 size: 14 residues.

The V and J genes are TRBV6-6 and TRBJ1-1; the TRBD1 assignment by TCRdb is unverifiable without DNA. The CDR3 has 14 residues. Germline CDR1 reads MNHNY; CDR2 reads SVGAGI (reference sequence). The CDR3 sequence: CASTHRGVGTEAFF.

This sequence joins TRBV6-5 and TRBJ2-1; the TRBD2 assignment by TCRdb is unverifiable without DNA. CDR3 size: 13 residues. Germline V lookup: CDR1 MNHEY, CDR2 SVGAGI. The CDR3 loop is CASSKAPRGEQFF.

The chain is built from TRBV29-1 and TRBJ2-1; TCRdb's D call of TRBD2 is untestable without DNA. The CDR3 runs 15 residues. Germline V gene sequence: CDR1 SQVTM, CDR2 ANQGSEA. The CDR3 here is CSVGGLTYKRNEQFF.

The gene calls are TRBV20-1 and TRBJ2-5. The germline V gene has CDR1 DFQATT and CDR2 SNEGSKA (reference sequence). There are 15 residues in the CDR3. This CDR3 is CSARDLGRSQETQYF.

This chain connects TRBV7-6 to TRBJ1-2; TCRdb picks TRBD1, but there is no DNA to check that call. This CDR3 has 14 amino acids. The germline V gene has CDR1 SGHVS and CDR2 FNYEAQ. The CDR3 sequence is CASSAFDDRDGYTF.

The V and J genes are TRBV20-1 and TRBJ2-7; absent DNA, TCRdb's TRBD2 call cannot be checked. From germline, CDR1 is DFQATT and CDR2 SNEGSKA (reference sequence). The CDR3 has 14 amino acids. The CDR3 here is CSAAGTSGAYEQYF.

This clonotype is deemed medium-sized by its frequency. V usage is TRBV20-1 and J usage is TRBJ2-5; absent DNA, TCRdb's TRBD2 call cannot be checked. CDR1 DFQATT and CDR2 SNEGSKA come from the germline V gene (reference sequence). The CDR3 contains 14 residues. The CDR3 loop reads CSARSGGAAETQYF.

This chain joins TRBV28 and TRBJ2-7; TCRdb reports TRBD1, a call that lacks DNA to check it against. CDR3 length: 17 residues. CDR1 MDHEN and CDR2 SYDVKM come from the germline V gene. This chain's CDR3 is CASSLAQGGLPRVGQYF.